Listed below are T cell receptor beta chains from one sample, sequenced in a study of blood T cell repertoires in COVID-19. This table comes from immunoSEQ multiplex PCR, and its TCRdb copy is limited to in-frame clones, with some not included. The top ten clones hold 1% to 1.5% of a sample with more than 95,000 clones, 70% to 90% of them seen once. Sequenced input: peripheral blood. These receptors all stem from a woman aged 80 or over with acute or convalescent COVID-19. Each CDR3 is given with its conserved first and last residue. Fields, in order: clone size, J gene, D gene, V gene, CDR3 protein, CDR3 DNA. The D gene is left open where the match is weak. Some rows mark clone size as missing; the rest say once, few, many or name a class of expanded clone.

. TRBJ2-2 . TRBV5-1 CASSLDEAGELFF TGCGCCAGCAGCTTGGACGAGGCCGGGGAGCTGTTTTTT
. TRBJ2-2 . TRBV29-1 CSVATGPLNTGELFF TGCAGCGTAGCGACAGGTCCTTTGAACACCGGGGAGCTGTTTTTT
. TRBJ2-5 . TRBV23-1 CASSQGEVHQETQYF TGCGCCAGCAGTCAAGGGGAGGTCCACCAAGAGACCCAGTACTTC
. TRBJ2-2 TRBD1 TRBV18 CASSPQRTGRWTGELFF TGTGCCAGCTCACCACAAAGGACAGGGCGGTGGACCGGGGAGCTGTTTTTT
. TRBJ2-5 . TRBV21-1 CASSKEGLGRTPPRVETQYF TGTGCCAGCAGCAAAGAGGGATTAGGGAGGACACCCCCTCGGGTGGAGACCCAGTACTTC
. TRBJ2-7 . TRBV2 CASSQSRGLALYEQYF TGTGCCAGCAGTCAGAGCAGGGGTCTAGCATTGTACGAGCAGTACTTC
. TRBJ1-5 . TRBV7-2 CASSLTTRGNQPQHF TGTGCCAGCAGCTTAACAACCAGGGGAAATCAGCCCCAGCATTTT
. TRBJ1-1 . TRBV9 CASSVGMVRGARGEAFF TGTGCCAGCAGCGTAGGCATGGTTCGGGGGGCGAGGGGTGAAGCTTTCTTT
once TRBJ1-5 . TRBV7-2 CASSRKGGNQPQHF TGTGCCAGCAGCCGCAAGGGGGGCAATCAGCCCCAGCATTTT
. TRBJ1-2 TRBD1 TRBV18 CASSRTGATNYGYTF TGTGCCAGCTCACGGACAGGAGCCACTAACTATGGCTACACCTTC
. TRBJ1-1 . TRBV5-4 CASSFLGGEAFF TGTGCCAGCAGCTTTTTGGGGGGTGAAGCTTTCTTT
. TRBJ2-2 TRBD2 TRBV4-2 CASSPTGTSGGTGTGELFF TGTGCCAGCAGCCCCACCGGCACTAGCGGGGGAACGGGCACCGGGGAGCTGTTTTTT
. TRBJ1-2 TRBD1 TRBV10-3 CAISEGTGASYGYTF TGTGCCATCAGTGAGGGGACAGGGGCCTCCTATGGCTACACCTTC
. TRBJ1-4 . TRBV6-6 CASSYEGSRNEKLFF TGTGCCAGCAGTTATGAAGGAAGCAGGAATGAAAAACTGTTTTTT
. TRBJ1-2 . TRBV5-1 CASSLVGDIYGYTF TGCGCCAGCAGCTTGGTAGGGGACATCTATGGCTACACCTTC
. TRBJ2-2 TRBD2 TRBV5-1 CASSLTASGGVYTGELFF TGCGCCAGCAGCTTGACGGCTAGCGGGGGGGTATACACCGGGGAGCTGTTTTTT
. TRBJ2-3 . TRBV19 CASMPGDTDTQYF TGTGCCAGTATGCCAGGGGACACAGATACGCAGTATTTT
. TRBJ2-5 . TRBV5-4 CASSKGGYQETQYF TGTGCCAGCAGCAAAGGGGGATATCAAGAGACCCAGTACTTC
. TRBJ2-5 TRBD2 TRBV5-4 CASSSGLAGQETQYF TGTGCCAGCAGCTCCGGACTAGCGGGGCAAGAGACCCAGTACTTC
. TRBJ2-1 . TRBV7-6 CAGQGLFNYNEQFF TGTGCCGGGCAGGGCCTATTTAATTACAATGAGCAGTTCTTC
. TRBJ1-4 . TRBV10-3 CAISVGGFSEKLFF TGTGCCATCAGTGTCGGGGGGTTTAGTGAAAAACTGTTTTTT
once TRBJ2-1 TRBD2 TRBV4-1 CASSQGGLAGNEQFF TGCGCCAGCAGCCAAGGAGGACTAGCTGGTAATGAGCAGTTCTTC
once TRBJ2-3 . TRBV19 CASSIDRVDTQYF TGTGCCAGTAGTATAGACCGGGTAGATACGCAGTATTTT
. TRBJ2-1 . TRBV4-1 CASSQGTNSYNEQFF TGCGCCAGCAGCCAAGGAACTAATTCATACAATGAGCAGTTCTTC
. TRBJ1-4 TRBD1 TRBV2 CASSEGQATNEKLFF TGTGCCAGCAGTGAGGGACAGGCAACTAATGAAAAACTGTTTTTT
. TRBJ1-1 TRBD1 TRBV5-4 CASSLGTGDLLGAFF TGTGCCAGCAGCTTGGGGACAGGCGATCTTCTCGGAGCTTTCTTT
. TRBJ1-2 . TRBV7-9 CASIGIGGAGNYGYTF TGTGCCAGCATCGGGATCGGCGGGGCGGGGAACTATGGCTACACCTTC
. TRBJ2-2 . TRBV4-1 CASSQGTANTGELFF TGCGCCAGCAGCCAAGGGACAGCGAACACCGGGGAGCTGTTTTTT
. TRBJ1-1 TRBD1 TRBV10-1 CASSAGQGSTEAFF TGCGCCAGCAGTGCCGGACAGGGGAGCACTGAAGCTTTCTTT
. TRBJ1-2 . TRBV18 CASSPSSIYGYTF TGTGCCAGCTCACCTTCGAGTATCTATGGCTACACCTTC
. TRBJ2-5 TRBD2 TRBV2 CASSEARLAGYETQYF TGTGCCAGCAGTGAAGCGCGGCTAGCGGGGTATGAGACCCAGTACTTC
. TRBJ2-5 TRBD1 TRBV24-1 CATSDPNPGQGKETQYF TGTGCCACCAGTGACCCAAACCCGGGACAGGGGAAAGAGACCCAGTACTTC